These 26 T cell receptor beta chains share one sample of origin, sequenced in a study of CD8+ T cells in alopecia areata. RNA was extracted and reverse transcribed into cDNA as the sequencing template. Assay: immunoSEQ multiplex PCR; the TCRdb copy retains only in-frame clones and omits some. The sample includes roughly 60,000 clones, 44% seen only once; the top ten take just over 50%. Sequences were obtained from NKG2D-low CD8+ T cells sorted from blood. The receptors here all came from a human donor with alopecia areata.

The chain links TRBV7-9 to TRBJ2-5; D call uncertain. Trimming pared 4 bases from V and 1 base from J, leaving 13 bases between. From germline, CDR1 is SEHNR and CDR2 FQNEAQ (reference sequence). This CDR3 is 15 amino acids long. CDR3 sequence reads: CASSSMRDFQETQYF. The CDR3, as DNA: TGTGCCAGCAGCTCCATGAGAGATTTCCAAGAGACCCAGTACTTC.

The chain links TRBV25-1 to TRBJ2-7, with no clear D. This CDR3 is 12 amino acids long. Trimming removed 8 bases from V and 2 bases from J, with 10 bases in between. The germline CDR1 and CDR2 sequences are MGHDK and SYGVNS. CDR3 coding DNA: TGTGCCAGCTACGGTGATACCTACGAGCAGTACTTC. Translation gives CASYGDTYEQYF.

This rearrangement joins TRBV7-9 to TRBJ2-2; D remains unclear. The V gene lost 4 bases and the J gene lost 5 bases, with 14 bases spanning the gap. CDR1 and CDR2 from the germline V gene are SEHNR and FQNEAQ (reference sequence). The CDR3 runs 15 residues. CDR3 DNA sequence: TGTGCCAGCAGCTCAACCTTTCAGAATACCGGGGAGCTGTTTTTT. This gives the protein CASSSTFQNTGELFF.

The CDR3 nucleotides are TGCGCCAGCAGCCGGGACAGGGCCTCCTACGAGCAGTACTTC. It codes for CASSRDRASYEQYF. The J gene is TRBJ2-7, the V gene TRBV4-3; 9 positions match TRBD1. The CDR3 extends over 14 amino acids. The J segment lost 0 bases and the V segment lost 4 bases, leaving 1 base of the junction unmatched. CDR1 is LGHNA, CDR2 YSLEER, per germline.

This sequence joins TRBV4-3 and TRBJ2-1; 8 bases are shared with TRBD2. J gave up 5 bases and V 0 bases, and 12 bases lay outside the gene matches. In germline, CDR1 is LGHNA, CDR2 YSLEER. The CDR3 covers 18 residues. DNA for the CDR3: TGCGCCAGCAGCCAAGATTGGGGCGGAGCGGGAGTGGACAATGAGCAGTTCTTC. This codes for CASSQDWGGAGVDNEQFF.

The chain joins TRBV15 to TRBJ2-3; D not certain. The CDR3 sequence is 14 residues long. Deletions cut 0 bases from V and 2 bases from J, with 6 bases between. Germline V gene data show CDR1 as LNHNV and CDR2 as YYDKDF (reference sequence). The chain's CDR3 is CATSRDLATDTQYF. The CDR3 DNA follows: TGTGCCACCAGCAGAGATCTCGCCACAGATACGCAGTATTTT.

V and J are TRBV13 and TRBJ1-4; no clear D. CDR3 size: 14 residues. Germline lookup yields CDR1 PRHDT and CDR2 FYEKMQ (reference sequence). The V end was cut by 0 bases, the J end by 7 bases, with 9 bases between. As DNA, the CDR3 is TGTGCCAGCAGCTTAGGCCTCGAGGGTGAAAAACTGTTTTTT. Translation: CASSLGLEGEKLFF.

CDR3 sequence: CASSDGGGTEAFF. The CDR3 DNA is TGTGCCAGCAGTGACGGGGGTGGCACTGAAGCTTTCTTT. V gene TRBV25-1 combines with J gene TRBJ1-1, with D perhaps matching TRBD1 (5 bases). V lost 3 bases, J lost 4 bases, and 9 bases lay in between. Germline V gene lookup returns CDR1 MGHDK and CDR2 SYGVNS. The CDR3 has 13 amino acids.

Concerning this clone itself: A junction end diverges from the germline sequence, so it may reflect a read error. V is TRBV7-7 and J is TRBJ2-2; TRBD2 matches at 9 bases. The CDR3 is made up of 15 amino acids. Germline CDR1 reads SSHAT; CDR2 reads FNYEAQ (reference sequence). The CDR3 DNA sequence: TGTGCTAGCAGCTTGACTAGCGGGAACACCGGGGAGCTGTTTTTT. This gives the protein CASSLTSGNTGELFF.

This clone turned up a few times. The chain carries TRBV28 and TRBJ2-7; D gene ambiguous. This CDR3 region has 15 residues. CDR1 is MDHEN and CDR2 is SYDVKM in the germline V gene. Trimming removed 5 bases at V and 0 bases at J, with 14 bases between. The CDR3 is CASSPTRSSSYEQYF. The CDR3 DNA is TGTGCCAGCAGTCCAACAAGGTCCAGCTCCTACGAGCAGTACTTC.

This chain connects TRBV28 to TRBJ2-7; D may be TRBD2 (6 bases). Germline lookup yields CDR1 MDHEN and CDR2 SYDVKM. V was cut by 10 bases and J by 4 bases, with 20 bases left in between. The CDR3 length is 14 residues. The CDR3 loop reads CAIALGTPTYEQYF. The DNA for the CDR3 is TGTGCCATCGCCCTCGGGACTCCGACTTACGAGCAGTACTTC.

This clone occurred a few times. The chain combines TRBV29-1 with TRBJ2-2; TRBD1 is a possible D gene (5 bases). V was shortened by 1 base and J by 0 bases, with 9 bases between the two germline ends. This CDR3 is 15 amino acids long. The germline gives CDR1 SQVTM, CDR2 ANQGSEA. This chain's CDR3 is CSVEGGGTNTGELFF. The CDR3, as DNA: TGCAGCGTTGAAGGGGGCGGCACGAACACCGGGGAGCTGTTTTTT.

The rearrangement uses TRBV13 and TRBJ2-7; possibly TRBD1 or TRBD2 for D (6 bases each). The CDR3 contains 14 residues. V was clipped by 4 bases and J by 5 bases, with 15 bases between them. In germline, CDR1 is PRHDT, CDR2 FYEKMQ (reference sequence). CDR3 sequence reads: CASSSRGLTHEQYF. The DNA of the CDR3 is TGTGCCAGCAGCTCTCGGGGGCTCACCCACGAGCAGTACTTC.

This clone came up a few times. The chain employs TRBV29-1 and TRBJ2-5; 8 bases align to TRBD1. The J call is uncertain, as TRBJ2-7 better fits the DNA end. From germline, CDR1 is SQVTM and CDR2 ANQGSEA. The CDR3 contains 13 residues. This chain's CDR3 is CSVGTGSSYEQYF. As DNA, the CDR3 is TGCAGCGTTGGGACAGGGAGCTCCTACGAGCAGTACTTC.

The chain recombines TRBV2 with TRBJ2-7; unclear D gene. The CDR3 length is 13 residues. The germline CDR1 and CDR2 sequences are SNHLY and FYNNEI. V lost 4 bases and J lost 4, with 11 bases in between. The CDR3 spells CASSARQAYEQYF. The CDR3 DNA sequence: TGTGCCAGCAGTGCACGGCAAGCGTACGAGCAGTACTTC.

The rearrangement uses TRBV7-9 and TRBJ2-7, with D possibly matching TRBD2 (7 bases). V shed 4 bases and J shed 4 bases, with 17 bases lying between them. Germline V CDR1 and CDR2: SEHNR, FQNEAQ (reference sequence). There are 15 residues in the CDR3. CDR3 in DNA: TGTGCCAGCAGCTCCGTGGGGGGGGCGCGATACGAGCAGTACTTC. It specifies CASSSVGGARYEQYF.

This clone turned up a few times. The chain joins TRBV9 to TRBJ2-5, with 8 nucleotides matching TRBD2. Germline CDR1 SGDLS, CDR2 YYNGEE. After removal of 3 bases from V and 1 base from J, the junction contained 5 bases not matched to a gene. CDR3 length: 15 residues. The CDR3 protein is CASSGVAGRQETQYF. Written as DNA, the CDR3 is TGTGCCAGCAGCGGTGTAGCGGGGCGCCAAGAGACCCAGTACTTC.

This clone occurred many times. The chain employs TRBV15 and TRBJ2-5; D perhaps matches TRBD1 (6 bases). V was cut by 0 bases and J by 4 bases, with 9 bases left in between. The germline CDR1 and CDR2 sequences are LNHNV and YYDKDF (reference sequence). The length of the CDR3 is 14 residues. The DNA for the CDR3 is TGTGCCACCAGCAGAGAGACAGGCCGAGAGACCCAGTACTTC. This gives the protein CATSRETGRETQYF.

This sequence joins TRBV29-1 and TRBJ1-1; D gene uncertain. The CDR3 is made up of 13 amino acids. Per germline, CDR1 SQVTM and CDR2 ANQGSEA. V lost 8 bases, J lost 5 bases, and 18 bases lay in between. The CDR3 spells CSMRDRWRTEAFF. Here the CDR3 DNA reads TGCAGCATGAGAGACCGGTGGAGGACTGAAGCTTTCTTT. The full variable domain, its missing parts supplied by reference TRBV29-1 and TRBJ1-1, is SAVISQKPSRDICQRGTSLTIQCQVDSQVTMMFWYRQQPGQSLTLIATANQGSEATYESGFVIDKFPISRPNLTFSTLTVSNMSPEDSSIYLCSMRDRWRTEAFFGQGTRLTVV.

The rearrangement joins TRBV7-9 to TRBJ1-2, with 8 nucleotides matching TRBD1. CDR3 size: 15 residues. J lost 7 bases, V lost 6 bases, and 13 bases had no gene match. Germline CDR1 reads SEHNR; CDR2 reads FQNEAQ (reference sequence). The CDR3 DNA sequence: TGTGCCAGCAGTCCCACCCCCACAGGGGGTGGTGGCTACACCTTC. Amino acid sequence: CASSPTPTGGGGYTF.

This clone was found a few times. The gene calls are TRBV5-6 and TRBJ2-1, with D possibly matching TRBD1 (5 bases). The V and J ends lost 3 bases and 9 bases respectively, with 16 bases between them. The CDR3 is 14 residues long. CDR1 and CDR2 (germline): SGHDT, YYEEEE. The CDR3 sequence: CASSSPIRVGEQFF. The CDR3 nucleotides are TGTGCCAGCAGCTCTCCCATCAGGGTGGGTGAGCAGTTCTTC.

The chain recombines TRBV29-1 with TRBJ2-5, with 9 bases lining up with TRBD1. The J call is doubtful: the DNA matches TRBJ2-7 better. The CDR3 runs 13 residues. Germline V gene data show CDR1 as SQVTM and CDR2 as ANQGSEA. CDR3 sequence: CSARQGGSYEQYF. The CDR3 region has the DNA TGCAGCGCCCGACAGGGGGGTTCCTACGAGCAGTACTTC.

This clone rates as medium-sized. The chain is built from TRBV7-8 and TRBJ2-7; D is possibly TRBD1 or TRBD2 (7 bases each). Germline CDR1 SGHVS, CDR2 FQNEAQ. The CDR3 spans 16 residues. Trimming took 2 bases from V and 3 from J, leaving 17 bases between them. CDR3 region: CASSLRDQGGLYEQYF. CDR3 bases: TGTGCCAGCAGCTTAAGGGATCAGGGGGGGCTCTACGAGCAGTACTTC. Together with reference TRBV7-8 and TRBJ2-7, the CDR3 gives the full variable domain: GAGVSQSPRYKVAKRGQDVALRCDPISGHVSLFWYQQALGQGPEFLTYFQNEAQLDKSGLPSDRFFAERPEGSVSTLKIQRTQQEDSAVYLCASSLRDQGGLYEQYFGPGTRLTVT.

The chain has TRBV7-9 and TRBJ1-2; D may be TRBD1 (5 bases). CDR3 length: 13 amino acids. Germline V gene sequence: CDR1 SEHNR, CDR2 FQNEAQ (reference sequence). Trimming removed 1 base from V and 4 bases from J, with 7 bases in between. The CDR3 DNA reads as TGTGCCAGCAGCTTAGGAGGGGCCTATGGCTACACCTTC. Its translation is CASSLGGAYGYTF.

The chain recombines TRBV6-5 with TRBJ1-1; D unclear. CDR1 and CDR2 (germline): MNHEY, SVGAGI. The germline V and J ends were trimmed by 2 bases and 1 base, with 11 bases remaining between them. This CDR3 is 15 amino acids long. Written as DNA, the CDR3 is TGTGCCAGCAGTTACCCGGGGTCGGGGAACACTGAAGCTTTCTTT. Protein: CASSYPGSGNTEAFF.

V gene TRBV13 combines with J gene TRBJ2-7; 10 bases agree with TRBD2. Germline CDR1 PRHDT, CDR2 FYEKMQ (reference sequence). CDR3 size: 16 residues. Unmatched junction bases numbered 7, after V lost 0 bases and J lost 5 bases. CDR3 bases: TGTGCCAGCAGCTTAGGACTAGCGGGGCTGTTGAACGAGCAGTACTTC. It codes for CASSLGLAGLLNEQYF.